A single sample gave rise to the 26 T cell receptor beta chains below, sequenced in a study of shared clonotypes between healthy human individuals. The method was immunoSEQ multiplex PCR; TCRdb's version includes in-frame clones alone and lacks a portion of them. The sample contains about 1.1 million clones, around three quarters of which appear only once. Sequenced sample: memory CD4+ T cells from PBMCs. The subset here: CD45RA-negative fraction. Receptor source: a man aged 18 to 29 in good health. Some clones in this sample may be carry-over from other donors' samples.

The rearrangement joins TRBV18 to TRBJ2-1, with TRBD2 matching over 8 bases. V shed 5 bases and J 10 bases; nucleotides not matched to a gene: 13. Germline loops: CDR1 KGHSH, CDR2 LQKENI. This CDR3 has 15 amino acids. This CDR3 is CASSDRAGVGFEQFF. DNA for the CDR3: TGTGCCAGCTCAGACCGAGCGGGAGTTGGATTCGAGCAGTTCTTC.

The CDR3, as DNA: TGTGCCAGTAGTCACGCGTCGGGTAATCAGCCCCAGCATTTT. Its protein is CASSHASGNQPQHF. The rearrangement links TRBV19 to TRBJ1-5; no reliable D call. This CDR3 is 14 amino acids long. V was pared by 5 bases and J by 4 bases, with 12 bases between. The germline V gene has CDR1 LNHDA and CDR2 SQIVND (reference sequence).

V usage is TRBV19 and J usage is TRBJ2-2; possibly TRBD1 for D (5 bases). V was cut by 3 bases and J by 7 bases, with 12 bases left in between. Germline V gene data show CDR1 as LNHDA and CDR2 as SQIVND (reference sequence). CDR3 length equals 14 residues. CDR3 residues: CASSMAGLSGELFF. The CDR3 DNA reads TGTGCCAGTAGTATGGCAGGGCTCAGCGGGGAGCTGTTTTTT. Complete variable domain (other parts from reference TRBV19 and TRBJ2-2): DGGITQSPKYLFRKEGQNVTLSCEQNLNHDAMYWYRQDPGQGLRLIYYSQIVNDFQKGDIAEGYSVSREKKESFPLTVTSAQKNPTAFYLCASSMAGLSGELFFGEGSRLTVL.

The chain uses TRBV29-1 and TRBJ1-3, with D maybe TRBD1 (6 bases). The length of the CDR3 is 15 residues. V was cut by 5 bases and J by 0 bases, with 14 bases left in between. Germline CDR1 and CDR2: SQVTM and ANQGSEA. CDR3 DNA: TGCAGCGTTCAGGGAGGGACACGCTCTGGAAACACCATATATTTT. Amino acid sequence: CSVQGGTRSGNTIYF.

V usage is TRBV18 and J usage is TRBJ2-2; 7 positions match TRBD2. V dropped 2 bases and J dropped 0; count of bases not matched to a gene: 0. The germline V gene encodes CDR1 KGHSH and CDR2 LQKENI. This CDR3 contains 15 residues. The CDR3 region is CASSPSGANTGELFF. The DNA of the CDR3 is TGTGCCAGCTCACCAAGCGGGGCGAACACCGGGGAGCTGTTTTTT.

The chain joins TRBV20-1 to TRBJ1-2; no clear D. CDR1 and CDR2 (germline): DFQATT, SNEGSKA (reference sequence). V was clipped by 6 bases and J by 7 bases, with 9 bases between them. The CDR3 consists of 10 residues. The CDR3 is CSAKEAGYTF. CDR3 in DNA: TGCAGTGCCAAGGAGGCTGGCTACACCTTC.

The V gene is TRBV7-3, the J gene TRBJ2-3, with 7 bases fitting TRBD2. V was pared by 0 bases and J by 5 bases, with 14 bases of the junction left unmatched. This CDR3 contains 18 residues. Per the germline V gene, CDR1 is SGHTA and CDR2 is FQGTGA. For the CDR3, the DNA is TGTGCCAGCAGCTTAACTGCGGGGGTAGGAGGGTGGGGAGATACGCAGTATTTT. Amino acids: CASSLTAGVGGWGDTQYF.

For the CDR3, the DNA is TGTGCCAGCAGCCCACCGGGCCAACAGCCCCAGCATTTT. Encoded protein: CASSPPGQQPQHF. V gene TRBV5-5 combines with J gene TRBJ1-5, with D unclear. Germline V gene data show CDR1 as SGHKS and CDR2 as YYEKEE (reference sequence). V dropped 4 bases and J dropped 7 bases, with 12 bases sitting between them. This CDR3 is 13 amino acids long.

V is TRBV6-4 and J is TRBJ2-1; no definite D call. Germline V gives CDR1 MRHNA, CDR2 SNTAGT. The germline V and J ends were trimmed by 1 base and 7 bases, with 8 bases remaining between them. There are 13 residues in the CDR3. CDR3 bases: TGTGCCAGCAGTGACTTCCCCCGGAATGAGCAGTTCTTC. Translation: CASSDFPRNEQFF.

The chain uses TRBV10-3 and TRBJ1-2; no definite D call. Deletions cut 6 bases from V and 4 bases from J, with 6 bases between. The germline V gene has CDR1 ENHRY and CDR2 SYGVKD. The CDR3 sequence is 11 residues long. In nucleotides, the CDR3 is TGTGCCATCAGCGCCTCCTATGGCTACACCTTC. It is translated as CAISASYGYTF.

Notes on this clone: The same CDR3 can be traced to other DNA sequences in this sample. In nucleotides, the CDR3 is TGTGCCAGCAGCCAAGGAGCCCGCAATCAGCCCCAGCATTTT. This codes for CASSQGARNQPQHF. The chain has TRBV4-2 and TRBJ1-5; D is ambiguous. Per the germline V gene, CDR1 is LGHNA and CDR2 is YNFKEQ. The CDR3 totals 14 residues. With 1 base removed from V and 2 bases from J, the gap between germline ends came to 6 bases.

This clone was counted between two and nine times. V is TRBV9 and J is TRBJ1-3; D unresolved. The germline CDR1 and CDR2 sequences are SGDLS and YYNGEE. This CDR3 has 15 residues. The germline V and J ends were trimmed by 4 bases and 4 bases, with 15 bases remaining between them. DNA for the CDR3: TGTGCCAGCAGCTTCGGTCCCCCTGGGGGAAACACCATATATTTT. It encodes CASSFGPPGGNTIYF.

This clone was recorded a few times. The chain has TRBV25-1 and TRBJ2-7; D might be TRBD1 (7 bases). The V and J ends lost 8 bases and 0 bases respectively, with 20 bases between them. This CDR3 contains 16 residues. CDR1 and CDR2 (germline): MGHDK, SYGVNS. DNA of the CDR3: TGTGCCAGCGCAGGGGGGCGCGACCTTTACTCCTACGAGCAGTACTTC. This codes for CASAGGRDLYSYEQYF.

The chain recombines TRBV18 with TRBJ1-1; TRBD1 aligns across 8 bases. The trim removed 4 bases at V and 6 bases at J, leaving 13 bases unmatched. The length of the CDR3 is 16 residues. Germline CDR1 reads KGHSH; CDR2 reads LQKENI. CDR3 nucleotide sequence: TGTGCCAGCTCACTAATGACAGGGGCCCGTTTGGCTGAAGCTTTCTTT. It encodes CASSLMTGARLAEAFF.

A single count supports this clone. Other DNA sequences in this specimen translate into the identical CDR3. The chain joins TRBV18 to TRBJ1-3; D may be TRBD1 (6 bases). CDR1 KGHSH and CDR2 LQKENI come from the germline V gene. This CDR3 is 15 amino acids long. V was pared by 2 bases and J by 0 bases, with 8 bases between. The CDR3 bases are TGTGCCAGCTCACCAAGGGGGTCCTCTGGAAACACCATATATTTT. Translated: CASSPRGSSGNTIYF. Using reference TRBV18 and TRBJ1-3 for the parts outside the CDR3, the full variable domain is NAGVMQNPRHLVRRRGQEARLRCSPMKGHSHVYWYRQLPEEGLKFMVYLQKENIIDESGMPKERFSAEFPKEGPSILRIQQVVRGDSAAYFCASSPRGSSGNTIYFGEGSWLTVV.

V and J are TRBV30 and TRBJ2-7; D call uncertain. The CDR3 consists of 13 residues. V was trimmed by 2 bases and J by 3 bases, leaving 11 bases between them. Germline CDR1 is GTSNPN and CDR2 is SVGIG (reference sequence). The CDR3 sequence: CAWSSGFSYEQYF. The CDR3 DNA follows: TGTGCCTGGAGTTCTGGTTTTAGCTACGAGCAGTACTTC.

The rearrangement uses TRBV6-1 and TRBJ2-5; TRBD2 matches at 8 bases. The J call is uncertain, as TRBJ2-7 better fits the DNA end. CDR1 MNHNS and CDR2 SASEGT come from the germline V gene. The CDR3 has 14 residues. CDR3 region: CASLMPGGPAEQYF. The CDR3 coding sequence is TGTGCCAGCCTTATGCCGGGAGGGCCGGCCGAGCAGTACTTC.

This clone appeared once. The chain recombines TRBV5-6 with TRBJ2-3, with D maybe TRBD1 (5 bases). Trimming left V 1 base short and J 0 bases short, with 12 bases between. Germline values: CDR1 SGHDT, CDR2 YYEEEE. CDR3 size: 16 residues. CDR3 DNA: TGTGCCAGCAGCTTGTTAGGGCAGGGAAGCACAGATACGCAGTATTTT. Translating gives CASSLLGQGSTDTQYF.

This chain links TRBV27 with TRBJ2-1; 11 bases map to TRBD1. This CDR3 spans 16 amino acids. Germline CDR1 and CDR2: MNHEY and SMNVEV (reference sequence). Trimming cost V 5 bases and J 12 bases; bases outside gene matches: 15. The CDR3 spells CASSLNGQGAPMGQFF. The CDR3 DNA reads TGTGCCAGCAGTCTAAACGGACAGGGGGCCCCAATGGGGCAGTTCTTC.

The chain couples TRBV11-2 to TRBJ1-2; 8 positions match TRBD1. V was pared by 1 base and J by 4 bases, with 5 bases of the junction left unmatched. CDR1 SGHAT and CDR2 FQNNGV come from the germline V gene. This CDR3 contains 15 residues. The CDR3 here is CASSLGAQGGYGYTF. As DNA, the CDR3 is TGTGCCAGCAGCTTAGGGGCACAGGGGGGCTATGGCTACACCTTC.

This clone came up a few times. The rearrangement uses TRBV29-1 and TRBJ1-2; 8 nucleotides align to TRBD1. V shed 7 bases and J 4 bases; nucleotides not matched to a gene: 8. CDR3 length: 13 residues. Germline CDR1 is SQVTM and CDR2 is ANQGSEA. The CDR3 reads CSAADRDTYGYTF. The CDR3 DNA follows: TGCAGCGCCGCGGACAGGGACACCTATGGCTACACCTTC.

This rearrangement joins TRBV5-1 to TRBJ2-5; D is perhaps TRBD1 or TRBD2 (6 bases each). V shed 0 bases and J shed 8 bases, with 17 bases lying between them. The CDR3 is made up of 15 amino acids. Germline V lookup: CDR1 SGHRS, CDR2 YFSETQ. CDR3 loop: CASSLEGGAGETQYF. The CDR3 DNA reads TGCGCCAGCAGCTTGGAGGGGGGCGCCGGTGAAACCCAGTACTTC.

This clone appeared a few times. Other DNA sequences in this sample translate to the same CDR3. The chain's CDR3 is CATSRGLAGGETQYF. CDR3 DNA sequence: TGTGCCACCAGCAGAGGACTAGCGGGAGGAGAGACCCAGTACTTC. The genes are TRBV15 and TRBJ2-5; TRBD2 matches 13 bases. Germline-derived CDR1 and CDR2 are LNHNV and YYDKDF (reference sequence). Losses at the gene ends were 1 base for V and 4 bases for J; bases not matched to a gene: 0. CDR3 length: 15 amino acids.

J is TRBJ2-1 and V is TRBV5-1, with unresolved D. Germline CDR1 and CDR2: SGHRS and YFSETQ. This CDR3 has 15 residues. Trimming left V 0 bases short and J 0 bases short, with 7 bases between. CDR3 residues: CASSLAVSSYNEQFF. DNA of the CDR3: TGCGCCAGCAGCTTGGCAGTGAGCTCCTACAATGAGCAGTTCTTC. The variable domain in full, completed from reference TRBV5-1 and TRBJ2-1, reads KAGVTQTPRYLIKTRGQQVTLSCSPISGHRSVSWYQQTPGQGLQFLFEYFSETQRNKGNFPGRFSGRQFSNSRSEMNVSTLELGDSALYLCASSLAVSSYNEQFFGPGTRLTVL.

A few counts support this clone. The rearrangement uses TRBV7-3 and TRBJ2-7; D is uncertain. Germline values: CDR1 SGHTA, CDR2 FQGTGA. Between the trimmed V and J ends, which lost 4 bases and 3 bases, there was a span of 22 bases. This CDR3 has 17 amino acids. Here the CDR3 DNA reads TGTGCCAGCAGCTGCTTCGGTAGACCGAAACCCCACTACGAGCAGTACTTC. Translating gives CASSCFGRPKPHYEQYF.

The gene calls are TRBV9 and TRBJ2-2; D remains ambiguous. The germline V gene encodes CDR1 SGDLS and CDR2 YYNGEE. Trimming shortened V by 4 bases and J by 3 bases, and 16 bases separated the two germline ends. This CDR3 is built from 16 residues. CDR3 residues: CASSSRYREDTGELFF. CDR3 bases: TGTGCCAGCAGCTCTAGATACAGAGAAGACACCGGGGAGCTGTTTTTT.